This T cell receptor beta chain was sequenced during a study of T cell repertoires in cytomegalovirus infection. On the study more broadly: Shared public TCR beta signatures pointed to both CMV infection and a matching HLA type. Findings and limits, study-wide: HLA-C-restricted CMV clonotypes gave the most frequent clonotype in two of eight donors. CMV carriers having the relevant HLA were flagged by cumulative public TCR beta family frequency.

One entry per CDR3 protein results from TCRdb running MiXCR on the reads. Among roughly 77,000 distinct CDR3 sequences, approximately 3.6% were seen once, and the ten largest hold 22%. This clonotype was counted ten times or more. Its antigen is as yet unknown. CDR1 is DFQATT, CDR2 SNEGSKA, per germline (reference sequence). V shed 5 bases, J shed 6 bases, and the junction held 9 bases outside the gene matches. The CDR3 is 14 amino acids. The rearrangement uses TRBV20-1 and TRBJ2-1; 8 nucleotides align to TRBD1. The material sequenced was PBMCs. The TCR sequence derives from a human donor in good health (CMV status not recorded). Some clones in this sample may be carry-over from other donors' samples. CDR3 DNA: TGCAGTGCTGGAAACAGGGGGTACCCCAATGAGCAGTTCTTC. Translating gives CSAGNRGYPNEQFF.